This TCR beta chain was captured by sequencing in a study of blood T cell repertoires in COVID-19. Some clones are missing from TCRdb's copy, which holds only in-frame ones; the method was immunoSEQ multiplex PCR. This sample yields tens of thousands of clones, of which more than 60% are seen a single time; around 21% belongs to the top ten. In germline, CDR1 is SGHNT, CDR2 YYREEE (reference sequence). V lost 0 bases and J lost 0, with 6 bases in between. The length of the CDR3 is 14 residues. This sequence was found in a woman of 80 years or more with active or convalescent COVID-19. The J gene is TRBJ2-5, the V gene TRBV5-4, with D perhaps TRBD1 (6 bases). The sequenced sample consisted of peripheral blood. CDR3: CASSLEGDQETQYF. CDR3 nucleotide sequence: TGTGCCAGCAGCTTGGAGGGGGACCAAGAGACCCAGTACTTC.